The 20 T cell receptor beta chains listed next were all sequenced from one sample in a study of T cells in Graves' hyperthyroidism and ophthalmopathy. Amplified regions were TCR beta CDR3 sequences from RNA transcripts. An initial round of RT-PCR targeting the TCR CDR3 relied on the HTBI primer set. Each CDR3 protein is one row after TCRdb ran MiXCR on the multiplex PCR reads. Counted here are approximately 510,000 distinct CDR3 sequences, approximately 48% occurring once; the ten biggest clones make up about two fifths. The sequencing input was peripheral blood or thyroid tissue (not recorded which). The receptor source for this set is an adult woman with Graves' disease, either hyperthyroidism or ophthalmopathy (not recorded which).

This chain joins TRBV10-3 and TRBJ2-5; D might be TRBD2 (5 bases). The CDR3 has 14 amino acids. Trimming cost V 4 bases and J 5 bases, with 14 bases left between them. Germline CDR1 and CDR2: ENHRY and SYGVKD. CDR3 in DNA: TGTGCCATCAGTGCCTCGGCCTCGGGGGAGACCCAGTACTTC. Residues: CAISASASGETQYF.

This clonotype was seen many times. The chain combines TRBV20-1 with TRBJ2-2, with 9 bases identical to TRBD1. The CDR3 runs 14 residues. V lost 5 bases to trimming and J lost 3 bases; unmatched junction nucleotides: 4. Germline-derived CDR1 and CDR2 are DFQATT and SNEGSKA (reference sequence). CDR3 protein: CSADRGADTGELFF. The CDR3, as DNA: TGCAGTGCTGACAGGGGGGCGGACACCGGGGAGCTGTTTTTT.

The chain joins TRBV3-1 to TRBJ1-3, with D uncertain. V was trimmed by 3 bases and J by 0 bases, leaving 12 bases between them. Germline-derived CDR1 and CDR2 are LGHDT and YNNKEL (reference sequence). This CDR3 has 16 amino acids. This CDR3 reads CASSHEELLSGNTIYF. The CDR3 DNA follows: TGTGCCAGCAGCCACGAAGAGCTACTCTCTGGAAACACCATATATTTT.

This clonotype was detected only a few times. The chain employs TRBV24-1 and TRBJ1-5, with D perhaps TRBD1 (5 bases). Trimming took 0 bases from V and 13 from J, leaving 9 bases between them. CDR3 length: 12 amino acids. Germline-derived CDR1 and CDR2 are KGHDR and SFDVKD. CDR3 region: CATSDLGDGQHF. CDR3 nucleotides: TGTGCCACCAGTGATTTGGGGGACGGACAGCATTTT.

This clonotype was counted ten times or more. The chain employs TRBV7-9 and TRBJ2-5; TRBD2 matches at 12 bases. V lost 5 bases and J lost 2; bases outside the gene matches: 6. The CDR3 has 16 residues. CDR1 SEHNR and CDR2 FQNEAQ come from the germline V gene (reference sequence). CDR3: CASSPLLAGGQETQYF. The CDR3 DNA sequence: TGTGCCAGCAGCCCTCTACTAGCGGGGGGTCAAGAGACCCAGTACTTC.

There are many counts of this clonotype. The CDR3 reads CASGTSGTETQYF. CDR3 DNA: TGTGCCAGTGGGACTAGCGGAACGGAGACCCAGTACTTC. This chain connects TRBV6-1 to TRBJ2-5; 11 bases agree with TRBD2. Germline V gene sequence: CDR1 MNHNS, CDR2 SASEGT. This CDR3 is 13 amino acids long. J was trimmed by 5 bases and V by 9 bases; bases with no gene match: 5.

The table lists this clonotype with a few counts. The chain carries TRBV6-5 and TRBJ2-7, with TRBD2 identical over 9 bases. Unmatched junction bases numbered 6, after V lost 6 bases and J lost 0 bases. Germline V gene lookup returns CDR1 MNHEY and CDR2 SVGAGI. There are 15 residues in the CDR3. The CDR3 DNA follows: TGTGCCAGCAGGAAGACGCGGGGGGGCTCCTACGAGCAGTACTTC. Amino acid sequence: CASRKTRGGSYEQYF.

This clonotype was recorded many times. This chain links TRBV5-1 with TRBJ2-2; 8 bases fit TRBD1. The trim removed 3 bases at V and 0 bases at J, leaving 7 bases unmatched. Germline V gene data show CDR1 as SGHRS and CDR2 as YFSETQ. The CDR3 runs to 17 residues. The CDR3 sequence is CASSSMTGAPNTGELFF. CDR3 bases: TGCGCCAGCAGCTCGATGACAGGGGCCCCGAACACCGGGGAGCTGTTTTTT. The entire variable domain, with the rest obtained from reference TRBV5-1 and TRBJ2-2, is as follows: KAGVTQTPRYLIKTRGQQVTLSCSPISGHRSVSWYQQTPGQGLQFLFEYFSETQRNKGNFPGRFSGRQFSNSRSEMNVSTLELGDSALYLCASSSMTGAPNTGELFFGEGSRLTVL.

A remark on this clonotype: A read error is likely, as this CDR3 ends without the conserved phenylalanine or tryptophan. The chain is built from TRBV4-1 and TRBJ1-2; 7 bases are a match to TRBD1. Looked up from germline, CDR1 is MGHRA and CDR2 is YSYEKL. The CDR3 runs to 14 residues. The junction had 6 bases not matched to a gene; V was cut back by 4 bases and J by 4 bases. The CDR3 loop reads CASSRDSSTYGYTL. CDR3 sequence (DNA): TGCGCCAGCAGCCGGGACAGCTCAACCTATGGCTACACCCTC.

This clonotype came up a few times. This chain links TRBV2 with TRBJ1-2; no firm D call. The CDR3 extends over 11 amino acids. Germline V lookup: CDR1 SNHLY, CDR2 FYNNEI. Trimming took off 6 bases at V and 3 bases at J, with 5 bases between the two ends. The CDR3 reads CASRPDYGYTF. The CDR3 DNA reads TGTGCCAGCAGGCCAGACTATGGCTACACCTTC.

This clonotype came up a few times. The chain's CDR3 is CASRAAVGQGRTGELFF. For the CDR3, the DNA is TGTGCCAGCAGGGCTGCCGTTGGACAGGGGAGAACCGGGGAGCTGTTTTTT. The chain joins TRBV6-1 to TRBJ2-2; TRBD1 matches 9 bases. Germline values: CDR1 MNHNS, CDR2 SASEGT. The CDR3 extends over 17 amino acids. The V and J ends lost 6 bases and 5 bases, in that order; junction bases with no gene match: 13.

V gene TRBV2 combines with J gene TRBJ2-5; tentatively, D is TRBD1 (5 bases). The CDR3 consists of 14 residues. Trimming removed 7 bases at V and 5 bases at J, with 17 bases between. Germline V CDR1 and CDR2: SNHLY, FYNNEI. The CDR3 bases are TGTGCCAGCAATATAAGGGGTCGTGCGGAGACCCAGTACTTC. Residues: CASNIRGRAETQYF.

The chain couples TRBV5-1 to TRBJ2-7; D gene unclear. CDR1 and CDR2 from the germline V gene are SGHRS and YFSETQ. The CDR3 consists of 13 residues. V dropped 0 bases and J dropped 3 bases, with 7 bases sitting between them. The CDR3 DNA reads as TGCGCCAGCAGCTTGGCCTTGCGCTACGAGCAGTACTTC. Protein product: CASSLALRYEQYF.

This clonotype was counted ten times or more. This sequence joins TRBV7-3 and TRBJ1-1; TRBD1 is a possible D gene (6 bases). Germline values: CDR1 SGHTA, CDR2 FQGTGA. The CDR3 contains 15 residues. V lost 5 bases, J lost 0 bases, and 13 bases lay in between. The CDR3 sequence: CASSPGQAMNTEAFF. In DNA, the CDR3 is TGTGCCAGCAGCCCGGGACAAGCAATGAACACTGAAGCTTTCTTT. The entire variable domain, with the rest obtained from reference TRBV7-3 and TRBJ1-1, is as follows: GAGVSQTPSNKVTEKGKYVELRCDPISGHTALYWYRQSLGQGPEFLIYFQGTGAADDSGLPNDRFFAVRPEGSVSTLKIQRTERGDSAVYLCASSPGQAMNTEAFFGQGTRLTVV.

The chain is built from TRBV5-1 and TRBJ1-4; D uncertain. V dropped 2 bases and J dropped 0 bases, with 8 bases sitting between them. Germline values: CDR1 SGHRS, CDR2 YFSETQ. This CDR3 has 15 amino acids. DNA for the CDR3: TGCGCCAGCAGCTTTGTAACGGCAACTAATGAAAAACTGTTTTTT. Translating gives CASSFVTATNEKLFF.

The genes are TRBV7-2 and TRBJ2-7; 7 bases fit TRBD1. CDR3 length equals 11 residues. The V gene's germline CDR1 is SGHTA and CDR2 FQGNSA. The ends lost 11 bases at V and 1 base at J; junction bases unmatched: 2. The CDR3 sequence: CARTGSYEQYF. The CDR3 DNA follows: TGTGCCCGGACAGGTTCCTACGAGCAGTACTTC.

This clonotype has at least ten counts. The genes are TRBV9 and TRBJ2-2; D ambiguous. The CDR3 is 14 amino acids. V lost 0 bases and J lost 7, with 10 bases in between. The V gene's germline CDR1 is SGDLS and CDR2 YYNGEE. CDR3 residues: CASSVAQVDGELFF. The CDR3 coding sequence is TGTGCCAGCAGCGTAGCCCAGGTCGACGGGGAGCTGTTTTTT.

This clonotype was observed a single time. This chain connects TRBV20-1 to TRBJ2-7; D unresolved. Germline lookup yields CDR1 DFQATT and CDR2 SNEGSKA (reference sequence). The CDR3 is 12 amino acids. CDR3 DNA: TGCAGCGTAGTAAGGCCCCACTACGAGCAGTACTTC. Translation gives CSVVRPHYEQYF.

The chain combines TRBV15 with TRBJ2-1; 7 nucleotides align to TRBD2. The germline CDR1 and CDR2 sequences are LNHNV and YYDKDF (reference sequence). The CDR3 sequence is 15 residues long. The V gene end was trimmed by 1 base and the J gene end by 4 bases; junction bases not matched to a gene: 4. The CDR3 sequence: CATSRGLAAYNEQFF. CDR3 DNA sequence: TGTGCCACCAGCAGAGGGCTAGCGGCATACAATGAGCAGTTCTTC.

This clonotype occurred a few times. A much larger clone sits a single nucleotide away, making a read error possible. This rearrangement joins TRBV12-3 or TRBV12-4 to TRBJ1-1; unclear D gene. V lost 1 base to trimming and J lost 3 bases, with 9 bases between them. The CDR3 extends over 14 amino acids. The CDR3 region is CASSLGRPDTEAFF. In DNA, the CDR3 is TGTGCCAGCAGTTTAGGAAGGCCCGACACTGAAGCTTTCTTT.